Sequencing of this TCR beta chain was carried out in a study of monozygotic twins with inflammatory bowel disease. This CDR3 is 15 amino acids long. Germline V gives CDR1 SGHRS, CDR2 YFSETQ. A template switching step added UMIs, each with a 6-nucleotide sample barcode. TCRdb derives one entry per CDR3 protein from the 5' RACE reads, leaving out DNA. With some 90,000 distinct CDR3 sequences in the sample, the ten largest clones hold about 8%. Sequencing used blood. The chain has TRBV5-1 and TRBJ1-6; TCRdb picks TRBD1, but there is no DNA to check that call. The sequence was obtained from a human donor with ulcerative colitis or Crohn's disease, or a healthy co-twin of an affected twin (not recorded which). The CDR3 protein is CASSLASGVNSPLHF.